The 31 T cell receptor beta chains below come from one sample, sequenced in a study of cytomegalovirus exposure and HLA in healthy donors. In the PCR, 60 Vbeta and 13 Jbeta primers were used. Method: immunoSEQ multiplex PCR; TCRdb's copy keeps in-frame clones and lacks some. This repertoire shows some 180,000 clones, around 77% found once; its top ten account for 1.9%. Sequences were obtained from PBMCs. The receptor set was obtained from a woman in her twenties or thirties in good health and CMV-seronegative.

V usage is TRBV18 and J usage is TRBJ1-1; D possibly corresponds to TRBD1 (6 bases). Trimming stripped 8 bases from V and 3 bases from J, with 13 bases between. Germline lookup yields CDR1 KGHSH and CDR2 LQKENI. The CDR3 covers 13 residues. This chain's CDR3 is CASQAGADTEAFF. The DNA of the CDR3 is TGTGCCAGCCAAGCGGGGGCGGACACTGAAGCTTTCTTT.

V usage is TRBV30 and J usage is TRBJ2-3, with 9 positions matching TRBD2. From germline, CDR1 is GTSNPN and CDR2 SVGIG (reference sequence). There are 15 residues in the CDR3. V lost 2 bases to trimming and J lost 4 bases; unmatched junction nucleotides: 7. The CDR3 sequence is CAWSYLSGGPDTQYF. CDR3 coding DNA: TGTGCCTGGAGTTACCTTAGCGGGGGCCCAGATACGCAGTATTTT.

In regard to this clone: Other DNA sequences in the sample encode the same CDR3. The V and J genes are TRBV6-4 and TRBJ1-2; D ambiguous. The V gene lost 0 bases and the J gene lost 2 bases, with 7 bases spanning the gap. CDR3 length equals 14 residues. The germline V gene has CDR1 MRHNA and CDR2 SNTAGT. The CDR3 DNA follows: TGTGCCAGCAGTGACTCGGGCAGAAACTATGGCTACACCTTC. Its translation: CASSDSGRNYGYTF.

This chain connects TRBV6-1 to TRBJ1-4; D gene ambiguous. V shed 3 bases and J shed 0 bases, with 5 bases lying between them. Germline CDR1 MNHNS, CDR2 SASEGT. This CDR3 is 14 amino acids long. The CDR3 is CASSDSTTNEKLFF. CDR3 coding DNA: TGTGCCAGCAGTGATTCTACAACTAATGAAAAACTGTTTTTT.

This sequence joins TRBV6-5 and TRBJ2-1; D might be TRBD1 (6 bases). From germline, CDR1 is MNHEY and CDR2 SVGAGI. This CDR3 has 13 residues. V was shortened by 5 bases and J by 3 bases, with 8 bases between the two germline ends. The DNA of the CDR3 is TGTGCCAGCAGTCGGACAGTCTACAATGAGCAGTTCTTC. It encodes CASSRTVYNEQFF.

The J gene is TRBJ2-7, the V gene TRBV19; TRBD2 is a possible D gene (6 bases). Germline V gene sequence: CDR1 LNHDA, CDR2 SQIVND (reference sequence). The CDR3 runs to 14 residues. V was shortened by 3 bases and J by 6 bases, with 15 bases between the two germline ends. CDR3 bases: TGTGCCAGTAGTATCCCCATTGACGGGGGCGAGCAGTACTTC. Encoded protein: CASSIPIDGGEQYF.

The chain carries TRBV30 and TRBJ2-3; D unresolved. With 3 bases removed from V and 6 bases from J, the gap between germline ends came to 7 bases. The germline V gene encodes CDR1 GTSNPN and CDR2 SVGIG (reference sequence). The CDR3 has 11 residues. The CDR3 sequence is CAWSGSDTQYF. The CDR3 DNA sequence: TGTGCCTGGAGCGGGTCGGATACGCAGTATTTT.

The table lists this clone with a few counts. The chain has TRBV5-1 and TRBJ1-1; 9 nucleotides agree with TRBD1. J was trimmed by 3 bases and V by 5 bases; bases with no gene match: 5. This CDR3 has 14 amino acids. CDR1 and CDR2 (germline): SGHRS, YFSETQ. The CDR3 DNA follows: TGCGCCAGCAGGGATGGGACAGGGTACACTGAAGCTTTCTTT. Its protein is CASRDGTGYTEAFF.

The count of this clone is one. As DNA, the CDR3 is TGTGCCAGCAGCTCTAGATCTGGGGCCAACGTCCTGACTTTC. The encoded protein is CASSSRSGANVLTF. V gene TRBV7-2 combines with J gene TRBJ2-6; D is unclear. This CDR3 spans 14 amino acids. Deletions cut 4 bases from V and 1 base from J, with 5 bases between. Per germline, CDR1 SGHTA and CDR2 FQGNSA.

The genes are TRBV6-1 and TRBJ2-2, with 8 bases matching TRBD2. This CDR3 is 16 amino acids long. Trimming cost V 3 bases and J 4 bases; bases outside gene matches: 7. Germline-derived CDR1 and CDR2 are MNHNS and SASEGT. The CDR3 here is CASSDRGGGITGELFF. The CDR3 nucleotides are TGTGCCAGCAGTGACCGGGGCGGGGGGATCACCGGGGAGCTGTTTTTT.

The chain carries TRBV25-1 and TRBJ2-4, with D perhaps TRBD1 (5 bases). Per the germline V gene, CDR1 is MGHDK and CDR2 is SYGVNS. The CDR3 has 11 amino acids. Trimming stripped 10 bases from V and 9 bases from J, with 13 bases between. The CDR3 DNA is TGTGCCACCTTGGGGCCCAGCATTCAGTACTTC. Its protein is CATLGPSIQYF.

The rearrangement uses TRBV30 and TRBJ1-2, with D perhaps TRBD1 (5 bases). The CDR3 loop spans 14 amino acids. Germline V CDR1 and CDR2: GTSNPN, SVGIG (reference sequence). Deletions cut 1 base from V and 4 bases from J, with 13 bases between. The CDR3 protein is CAWSGRGSGYGYTF. The CDR3 region has the DNA TGTGCCTGGAGTGGTCGGGGGAGCGGCTATGGCTACACCTTC. The whole variable domain, filled in from reference TRBV30 and TRBJ1-2, reads SQTIHQWPATLVQPVGSPLSLECTVEGTSNPNLYWYRQAAGRGLQLLFYSVGIGQISSEVPQNLSASRPQDRQFILSSKKLLLSDSGFYLCAWSGRGSGYGYTFGSGTRLTVV.

The CDR3 reads CASSTYSGGAFSKFF. The CDR3 DNA reads TGTGCCAGCAGCACTTATAGCGGGGGGGCCTTTAGTAAGTTCTTC. The genes are TRBV21-1 and TRBJ2-1; the table's D call TRBD2 went unverified against the DNA. TRBV21-1 is termed a pseudogene. This CDR3 has 15 amino acids.

This chain links TRBV6-4 with TRBJ2-7; perhaps TRBD2 as D (5 bases). The CDR3 is 13 residues long. V was shortened by 3 bases and J by 6 bases, with 12 bases between the two germline ends. Germline V gene data show CDR1 as MRHNA and CDR2 as SNTAGT. The CDR3 region is CASSEGPSLEQYF. The CDR3 bases are TGTGCCAGCAGTGAAGGCCCTAGCCTCGAGCAGTACTTC.

The V gene is TRBV7-6, the J gene TRBJ1-4; D remains ambiguous. Between the trimmed V and J ends, which lost 5 bases and 8 bases, there was a span of 12 bases. Germline lookup yields CDR1 SGHVS and CDR2 FNYEAQ. The CDR3 totals 13 residues. The CDR3 loop reads CASSLGSYEKLFF. CDR3 in DNA: TGTGCCAGCAGCCTCGGGAGTTACGAAAAACTGTTTTTT.

The gene calls are TRBV5-6 and TRBJ2-1; D gene uncertain. This CDR3 has 13 amino acids. Between the trimmed V and J ends, which lost 1 base and 7 bases, there was a span of 9 bases. Looked up from germline, CDR1 is SGHDT and CDR2 is YYEEEE. The CDR3 loop is CASSLIPRNEQFF. DNA of the CDR3: TGTGCCAGCAGCTTGATCCCGCGGAATGAGCAGTTCTTC.

The chain couples TRBV5-1 to TRBJ1-1; 7 nucleotides align to TRBD1. Germline V lookup: CDR1 SGHRS, CDR2 YFSETQ. The CDR3 contains 13 residues. V trimming: 4 bases; J trimming: 3 bases; junction bases outside the gene matches: 3. CDR3 sequence reads: CASSADRDTEAFF. The CDR3 DNA reads TGCGCCAGCAGCGCAGACAGGGACACTGAAGCTTTCTTT.

This clone was found a few times. At the DNA level, this CDR3 is encoded by other sequences in the same sample as well. This chain joins TRBV6-1 and TRBJ2-2, with TRBD2 identical over 9 bases. V lost 1 base and J lost 2; bases outside the gene matches: 5. The germline V gene has CDR1 MNHNS and CDR2 SASEGT. The CDR3 is made up of 17 amino acids. Here the CDR3 reads CASSEEAGGFNTGELFF. The CDR3 nucleotides are TGTGCCAGCAGTGAAGAAGCGGGGGGCTTTAACACCGGGGAGCTGTTTTTT.

V and J are TRBV12-5 and TRBJ2-7, with 9 nucleotides matching TRBD1. The CDR3 consists of 14 residues. Germline trimming cut 1 base from V and 3 bases from J; bases unmatched to any gene: 1. Germline V gives CDR1 LGHNT, CDR2 FRNRAP. The CDR3 DNA reads TGTGCTAGTGGTTTGGGACAGGGGGTCTACGAGCAGTACTTC. Its protein is CASGLGQGVYEQYF.

The V call is TRBV19, the J call TRBJ1-4; 10 positions match TRBD1. Germline lookup yields CDR1 LNHDA and CDR2 SQIVND (reference sequence). The V and J ends lost 5 bases and 8 bases, in that order; junction bases with no gene match: 2. The CDR3 runs to 13 residues. CDR3 protein: CASSRDRGEKLFF. The CDR3 nucleotides read TGTGCCAGTAGTCGGGACAGGGGCGAAAAACTGTTTTTT.

The rearrangement joins TRBV2 to TRBJ2-7, with D possibly being TRBD1 (6 bases). The CDR3 is made up of 16 amino acids. CDR1 SNHLY and CDR2 FYNNEI come from the germline V gene. The V gene lost 8 bases and the J gene lost 0 bases, with 20 bases spanning the gap. The CDR3 sequence is CASDLKQGYFSYEQYF. The CDR3, as DNA: TGTGCCAGCGACCTTAAACAGGGTTACTTCTCCTACGAGCAGTACTTC.

This sequence joins TRBV10-3 and TRBJ1-5, with D tentatively TRBD1 (5 bases). Germline CDR1 is ENHRY and CDR2 is SYGVKD. This CDR3 comprises 13 residues. V was pared by 7 bases and J by 5 bases, with 12 bases between. The CDR3: CAINGQRDQPQHF. CDR3 DNA sequence: TGTGCCATCAATGGACAAAGGGATCAGCCCCAGCATTTT.

The V gene is TRBV6-5, the J gene TRBJ1-6; tentative D call: TRBD1 (5 bases). Trimming cost V 5 bases and J 7 bases, with 15 bases left between them. This CDR3 is built from 15 residues. From germline, CDR1 is MNHEY and CDR2 SVGAGI. The CDR3 DNA sequence: TGTGCCAGCAGTACCATAGACAGTGGGAATTCACCCCTCCACTTT. Protein sequence: CASSTIDSGNSPLHF.

The rearrangement links TRBV10-2 to TRBJ2-2; 7 bases fit TRBD2. V lost 2 bases, J lost 6 bases, and 6 bases stayed unmatched. Per the germline V gene, CDR1 is WSHSY and CDR2 is SAAADI. The CDR3 spans 15 residues. This CDR3 is CASSEPGLLAGELFF. The DNA of the CDR3 is TGCGCCAGCAGTGAGCCGGGACTACTGGCCGGGGAGCTGTTTTTT.

The J gene is TRBJ2-2, the V gene TRBV7-2; 9 nucleotides match TRBD1. The junction had 8 bases not matched to a gene; V was cut back by 3 bases and J by 3 bases. Per the germline V gene, CDR1 is SGHTA and CDR2 is FQGNSA. The CDR3 runs 17 residues. Here the CDR3 DNA reads TGTGCCAGCAGCTTGCAAGGGACAGGGTGGGACACCGGGGAGCTGTTTTTT. Translation: CASSLQGTGWDTGELFF.

The V gene is TRBV7-2, the J gene TRBJ2-7; weak D call: TRBD2 (5 bases). The V end was cut by 5 bases, the J end by 6 bases, with 20 bases between. Looked up from germline, CDR1 is SGHTA and CDR2 is FQGNSA. The CDR3 extends over 15 amino acids. For the CDR3, the DNA is TGTGCCAGCAGCCAGCGGACGGGCCGATTCGGCGAGCAGTACTTC. It encodes CASSQRTGRFGEQYF.

The chain carries TRBV14 and TRBJ2-5, with D tentatively TRBD1 (6 bases). Germline V CDR1 and CDR2: SGHDN, FVKESK. The CDR3 is 18 amino acids. V was clipped by 0 bases and J by 1 base, with 18 bases between them. CDR3 nucleotides: TGTGCCAGCAGCCAAGATCTGGTTGGGATAGGGGGCCAAGAGACCCAGTACTTC. It yields the protein CASSQDLVGIGGQETQYF.

CDR3 nucleotides: TGTGCCAGCAGCCCTGGGACAGCTAGCACAGATACGCAGTATTTT. Protein sequence: CASSPGTASTDTQYF. This chain uses TRBV11-2 with TRBJ2-3; 7 bases are shared with TRBD1. The ends lost 5 bases at V and 0 bases at J; junction bases unmatched: 5. Germline values: CDR1 SGHAT, CDR2 FQNNGV. The CDR3 sequence is 15 residues long.

The chain joins TRBV7-2 to TRBJ2-3, with a weak D call TRBD1 (5 bases). Germline CDR1 is SGHTA and CDR2 is FQGNSA. V lost 1 base and J lost 0, with 14 bases in between. There are 17 residues in the CDR3. The CDR3 nucleotides are TGTGCCAGCAGCTTAGATTCTTTGACAGAAAGCACAGATACGCAGTATTTT. Its translation: CASSLDSLTESTDTQYF.

This chain joins TRBV6-5 and TRBJ2-4; 7 bases are a match to TRBD1. The germline CDR1 and CDR2 sequences are MNHEY and SVGAGI. The CDR3 totals 16 residues. After removal of 4 bases from V and 0 bases from J, the junction contained 6 bases not matched to a gene. DNA for the CDR3: TGTGCCAGCAGTTGGGGGACAGAGCTAGCCAAAAACATTCAGTACTTC. It specifies CASSWGTELAKNIQYF.

The chain carries TRBV6-5 and TRBJ2-7; D is unresolved. The CDR3 extends over 14 amino acids. The germline V gene encodes CDR1 MNHEY and CDR2 SVGAGI. V lost 2 bases and J 3 bases, leaving 11 bases between the germline ends. DNA of the CDR3: TGTGCCAGCAGTTACAGACTTAATTACTACGAGCAGTACTTC. It encodes CASSYRLNYYEQYF.